A single sample is the source of the 21 T cell receptor beta chains below, sequenced in a study of blood T cells in healthy people across ages. The use of a sample-barcoded 5' primer and a J-beta primer mix characterized a second PCR of roughly 6 to 11 cycles. TCRdb reprocessed the 5' RACE reads via MiXCR and lists one record per CDR3 protein. The data contain about 1,400,000 distinct CDR3 sequences, approximately 42% of them singletons. Sequencing was performed on blood. The source of these receptors is a young woman in good health.

This clonotype has just a few counts. The J gene is TRBJ1-2, the V gene TRBV7-2, with 9 nucleotides matching TRBD1. This CDR3 region has 17 residues. With 5 bases clipped from V and 3 bases from J, the junction kept 13 bases outside the gene matches. The germline CDR1 and CDR2 sequences are SGHTA and FQGNSA. The CDR3 spells CASSLRIGTGYDYGYTF. The CDR3 DNA reads as TGTGCCAGCAGCCTCAGGATCGGGACAGGGTATGACTATGGCTACACCTTC.

This rearrangement joins TRBV6-5 to TRBJ2-5, with a tentative D call TRBD2 (7 bases). The better agreement between TRBJ2-7 and the DNA end casts doubt on the J call. This CDR3 has 13 amino acids. Germline V lookup: CDR1 MNHEY, CDR2 SVGAGI. The CDR3 DNA sequence: TGTGCCATCGCGAAGGGGGGGTCGGGCGAGCAGTACTTC. It translates to CAIAKGGSGEQYF.

The chain joins TRBV29-1 to TRBJ1-1; D is possibly TRBD1 (6 bases). V gave up 4 bases and J gave up 3 bases, with 15 bases separating them. The CDR3 is made up of 14 amino acids. Germline V gene data show CDR1 as SQVTM and CDR2 as ANQGSEA. The CDR3 region is CSVVPYREDTEAFF. DNA for the CDR3: TGCAGCGTTGTCCCTTACAGGGAGGACACTGAAGCTTTCTTT.

In this sample, this clonotype turned up a few times. This chain connects TRBV6-1 to TRBJ2-2; no reliable D call. Trimming shortened V by 10 bases and J by 4 bases, and 10 bases separated the two germline ends. This CDR3 region has 12 residues. Germline-derived CDR1 and CDR2 are MNHNS and SASEGT. CDR3 amino acids: CANAVGTGELFF. The CDR3 DNA reads as TGTGCCAACGCCGTAGGCACCGGGGAGCTGTTTTTT.

This clonotype was observed a handful of times. V usage is TRBV7-2 and J usage is TRBJ1-6; possibly TRBD1 for D (5 bases). Germline-derived CDR1 and CDR2 are SGHTA and FQGNSA. The CDR3 loop spans 14 amino acids. V lost 0 bases and J lost 8, with 8 bases in between. CDR3 residues: CASSLAGDYSPLHF. CDR3 DNA: TGTGCCAGCAGCTTAGCGGGGGATTATTCACCCCTCCACTTT.

The CDR3: CASSLEPIPGEYGYTF. The CDR3, as DNA: TGTGCCAGCAGCTTAGAACCGATTCCGGGCGAGTATGGCTACACCTTC. The rearrangement links TRBV11-2 to TRBJ1-2; D remains unclear. With 0 bases removed from V and 5 bases from J, the gap between germline ends came to 16 bases. The CDR3 sequence is 16 residues long. In germline, CDR1 is SGHAT, CDR2 FQNNGV. Full variable domain (rest looked up from reference TRBV11-2 and TRBJ1-2): EAGVAQSPRYKIIEKRQSVAFWCNPISGHATLYWYQQILGQGPKLLIQFQNNGVVDDSQLPKDRFSAERLKGVDSTLKIQPAKLEDSAVYLCASSLEPIPGEYGYTFGSGTRLTVV.

V usage is TRBV20-1 and J usage is TRBJ1-5, with 8 bases aligning to TRBD1. The CDR3 totals 14 residues. The ends lost 3 bases at V and 7 bases at J; junction bases unmatched: 8. Germline CDR1 DFQATT, CDR2 SNEGSKA (reference sequence). CDR3 in DNA: TGCAGTGCTAGGGGTAGGGACAGGCAACAGCCCCAGCATTTT. Translated, it gives CSARGRDRQQPQHF.

V usage is TRBV5-1 and J usage is TRBJ1-6, with TRBD1 matching 10 bases. This CDR3 has 18 amino acids. Trimming removed 4 bases from V and 4 bases from J; junction bases left unmatched: 11. Germline V gene lookup returns CDR1 SGHRS and CDR2 YFSETQ. The CDR3: CASSKPKRGQGYNSPLHF. Here the CDR3 DNA reads TGCGCCAGCAGCAAGCCGAAGAGGGGACAGGGGTATAATTCACCCCTCCACTTT.

This clonotype was counted a few times. The chain employs TRBV7-2 and TRBJ2-5, with unresolved D. The V gene's germline CDR1 is SGHTA and CDR2 FQGNSA. V was shortened by 1 base and J by 5 bases, with 8 bases between the two germline ends. This CDR3 comprises 13 residues. The chain's CDR3 is CASSLDESETQYF. In DNA form, the CDR3 reads TGTGCCAGCAGCTTAGACGAGAGTGAGACCCAGTACTTC.

V and J are TRBV12-3 or TRBV12-4 and TRBJ2-3; 12 bases are shared with TRBD2. The CDR3 has 17 amino acids. V lost 6 bases to trimming and J lost 0 bases; unmatched junction nucleotides: 7. The CDR3 DNA reads as TGTGCCAGCAGCTGGACTAGCGGGAAAGTTAGCACAGATACGCAGTATTTT. This codes for CASSWTSGKVSTDTQYF.

The chain has TRBV11-2 and TRBJ2-3; TRBD2 matches at 7 bases. Germline CDR1 and CDR2: SGHAT and FQNNGV. This CDR3 is built from 15 residues. J gave up 4 bases and V 1 base, and 5 bases lay outside the gene matches. CDR3 loop: CASSLVAGDADTQYF. The CDR3 coding sequence is TGTGCCAGCAGCTTAGTAGCGGGCGACGCAGATACGCAGTATTTT. Supplemented by reference TRBV11-2 and TRBJ2-3, the full variable domain reads EAGVAQSPRYKIIEKRQSVAFWCNPISGHATLYWYQQILGQGPKLLIQFQNNGVVDDSQLPKDRFSAERLKGVDSTLKIQPAKLEDSAVYLCASSLVAGDADTQYFGPGTRLTVL.

Many counts were recorded for this clonotype. Written as DNA, the CDR3 is TGTGCCAGCAGTTTCCGGACTAGCGGGAGATACAATGAGCAGTTCTTC. Translating gives CASSFRTSGRYNEQFF. This chain joins TRBV27 and TRBJ2-1; 13 nucleotides line up with TRBD2. CDR3 length: 16 residues. V was pared by 3 bases and J by 4 bases, with 3 bases of the junction left unmatched. Germline loops: CDR1 MNHEY, CDR2 SMNVEV (reference sequence).

The chain joins TRBV12-3 or TRBV12-4 to TRBJ1-4; 8 nucleotides align to TRBD1. CDR3 length equals 15 residues. J lost 12 bases, V lost 6 bases, and 15 bases had no gene match. CDR3 residues: CASSRDRRPDGELFF. DNA for the CDR3: TGTGCCAGCAGCAGGGACAGGCGGCCGGATGGGGAACTGTTTTTT.

With regard to this clonotype: With a much larger clone just one base away, this may be a read error. The V and J genes are TRBV7-9 and TRBJ2-1, with D unresolved. Germline V CDR1 and CDR2: SEHNR, FQNEAQ (reference sequence). This CDR3 spans 11 amino acids. V was pared by 10 bases and J by 3 bases, with 7 bases between. The CDR3, as DNA: TGTGCCACCACCGACTACAATGAGCAGTTCTTC. This encodes CATTDYNEQFF. The full variable domain, completed using reference TRBV7-9 and TRBJ2-1, is DTGVSQNPRHKITKRGQNVTFRCDPISEHNRLYWYRQTLGQGPEFLTYFQNEAQLEKSRLLSDRFSAERPKGSFSTLEIQRTEQGDSAMYLCATTDYNEQFFGPGTRLTVL.

This clonotype was seen more than once but under ten times. Compared with germline, one end of the junction differs, possibly owing to a read error. J is TRBJ1-5 and V is TRBV27; no firm D call. CDR3 size: 14 residues. Germline V CDR1 and CDR2: MNHEY, SMNVEV (reference sequence). CDR3 sequence reads: CASRFGPSNQPQHF. In DNA form, the CDR3 reads TGTGCCAGCCGTTTCGGGCCCAGCAATCAGCCCCAGCATTTT.

V is TRBV5-1 and J is TRBJ2-3, with 10 bases aligning to TRBD2. The CDR3 has 17 amino acids. Germline CDR1 SGHRS, CDR2 YFSETQ. Trimming took 4 bases from V and 1 from J; bases not matched to a gene: 9. CDR3 DNA sequence: TGCGCCAGCAGCCAAAGGACTAGCGGCCTTGGCACAGATACGCAGTATTTT. Translating it yields CASSQRTSGLGTDTQYF.

This clonotype has only a few counts. J is TRBJ1-2 and V is TRBV30; D may be TRBD1 (5 bases). V was shortened by 5 bases and J by 7 bases, with 11 bases between the two germline ends. This CDR3 is built from 11 residues. The germline CDR1 and CDR2 sequences are GTSNPN and SVGIG (reference sequence). The CDR3 DNA follows: TGTGCCTGGCTCCTGGGGGGTGGCTACACCTTC. Amino acids: CAWLLGGGYTF.

The table lists this clonotype with a few counts. The V call is TRBV7-9, the J call TRBJ1-1; D gene unclear. The CDR3 is 14 amino acids. The V gene's germline CDR1 is SEHNR and CDR2 FQNEAQ (reference sequence). The V gene lost 0 bases and the J gene lost 4 bases, with 9 bases spanning the gap. CDR3 residues: CASSLAGQTTEAFF. The CDR3 region has the DNA TGTGCCAGCAGCTTAGCGGGTCAAACCACTGAAGCTTTCTTT. Full variable domain (remainder filled in from reference TRBV7-9 and TRBJ1-1): DTGVSQNPRHKITKRGQNVTFRCDPISEHNRLYWYRQTLGQGPEFLTYFQNEAQLEKSRLLSDRFSAERPKGSFSTLEIQRTEQGDSAMYLCASSLAGQTTEAFFGQGTRLTVV.

There are a few counts of this clonotype. The chain recombines TRBV2 with TRBJ2-1; D possibly corresponds to TRBD1 (5 bases). Trimming took off 7 bases at V and 0 bases at J, with 16 bases between the two ends. The CDR3 has 16 amino acids. Looked up from germline, CDR1 is SNHLY and CDR2 is FYNNEI. The DNA of the CDR3 is TGTGCCAGCACTCCCCAGGGCAGCACCTCCTACAATGAGCAGTTCTTC. Translation gives CASTPQGSTSYNEQFF.

This chain uses TRBV10-3 with TRBJ2-3; 13 bases map to TRBD2. This CDR3 spans 15 amino acids. The junction had 2 bases not matched to a gene; V was cut back by 4 bases and J by 4 bases. CDR1 is ENHRY, CDR2 SYGVKD, per germline. CDR3 DNA: TGTGCCATCAGTGGCACTAGCGGGGGGGCAGATACGCAGTATTTT. This encodes CAISGTSGGADTQYF.

The chain employs TRBV6-1 and TRBJ2-7; 10 nucleotides align to TRBD2. Germline values: CDR1 MNHNS, CDR2 SASEGT. CDR3 length equals 17 residues. Trimming cost V 2 bases and J 9 bases; bases outside gene matches: 16. The CDR3 is CASSETVWRGRTSGQYF. CDR3 DNA sequence: TGTGCCAGCAGTGAAACGGTGTGGCGGGGACGGACTAGCGGGCAGTACTTC.